The source of this T cell receptor (beta chain) is a study of cytomegalovirus exposure and HLA in healthy donors. Study conclusions and caveats: Specificity of a few CMV-associated chains for CMV antigens was verified in vitro. Some TCR beta chains (around 160 of them) were listed as cytomegalovirus-associated. First-cohort TCR clusters were later found to tend to co-occur in the approximately 110 validation repertoires.

Comment on this clone: The antigen remains undetermined.

Assay used: immunoSEQ multiplex PCR; TCRdb lists only in-frame clones, some missing. The data hold about 90,000 clones, with roughly 80% observed a single time. Trimming stripped 7 bases from V and 2 bases from J, with 17 bases between. The CDR3 loop spans 15 amino acids. Germline-derived CDR1 and CDR2 are SGHTA and FQGNSA. A roughly 120-subject validation cohort, separate from the approximately 610-subject first cohort, supplied the donors. The TCR was taken from a woman younger than 35 in good health and CMV-seropositive. The specimen was PBMCs. This sequence joins TRBV7-2 and TRBJ2-5; D is ambiguous. The CDR3 sequence is CASTRGSLAQETQYF. The CDR3 DNA sequence: TGTGCCAGCACAAGAGGTAGCCTGGCTCAAGAGACCCAGTACTTC.